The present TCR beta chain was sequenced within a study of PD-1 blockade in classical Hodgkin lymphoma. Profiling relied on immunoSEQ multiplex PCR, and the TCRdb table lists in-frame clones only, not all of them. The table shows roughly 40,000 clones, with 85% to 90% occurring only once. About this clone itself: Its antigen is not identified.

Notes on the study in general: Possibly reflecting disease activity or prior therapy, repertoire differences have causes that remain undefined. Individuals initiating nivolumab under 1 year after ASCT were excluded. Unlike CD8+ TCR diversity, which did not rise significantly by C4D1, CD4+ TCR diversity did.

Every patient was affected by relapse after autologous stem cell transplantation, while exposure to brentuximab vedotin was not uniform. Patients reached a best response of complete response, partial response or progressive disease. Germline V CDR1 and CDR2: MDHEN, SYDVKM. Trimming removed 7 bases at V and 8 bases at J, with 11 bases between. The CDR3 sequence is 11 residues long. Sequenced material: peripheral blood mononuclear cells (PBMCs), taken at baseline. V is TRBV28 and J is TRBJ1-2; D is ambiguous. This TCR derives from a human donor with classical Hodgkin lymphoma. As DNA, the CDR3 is TGTGCCAGCATCTCTGAAATGGGCTACACCTTC. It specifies CASISEMGYTF.